Following are 8 T cell receptor beta chains from one sample sequenced in a study of molecular identifiers for immune sequencing clone quantification. TCRdb analysed the PCR reads with MiXCR anew, one entry per CDR3 protein. Here the sample spans some 66,000 distinct CDR3 sequences, under 20% being singletons. Sequenced material: naive CD8+ T cells from blood, with Jurkat cell RNA spiked in. Subset meaning: FACS-sorted CD8+CD4-CCR7+CD45RA+ naive T cells. These receptors originate from a human donor in good health. Some libraries in this study had Jurkat cell RNA spiked in.

Many counts were recorded for this clonotype. The genes are TRBV27 and TRBJ2-7; D may correspond to TRBD1 or TRBD2 (5 bases each). The CDR3 has 14 residues. V was shortened by 2 bases and J by 4 bases, with 12 bases between the two germline ends. CDR1 and CDR2 from the germline V gene are MNHEY and SMNVEV (reference sequence). CDR3 sequence: CASSLGGPAYEQYF. In DNA, the CDR3 is TGTGCCAGCAGTTTAGGGGGACCCGCATACGAGCAGTACTTC.

This clonotype was counted between two and nine times. A much more abundant neighbour one base away suggests this may be a read error. The chain combines TRBV6-1 with TRBJ2-1; D gene unclear. Looked up from germline, CDR1 is MNHNS and CDR2 is SASEGT. The CDR3 is made up of 12 amino acids. The CDR3 region has the DNA TGTGCCAGCAGTGAAGCGGCGAGAAAGCAGCTCTTC. Translation: CASSEAARKQLF.

Concerning this clonotype: Its ends do not fully match the called genes, so a read error is possible. The chain recombines TRBV12-3 or TRBV12-4 with TRBJ2-7, with 9 nucleotides matching TRBD2. The CDR3 has 14 amino acids. The CDR3 nucleotides read TGTGCCAGCAGGACAAGCGGGGGGCGGCACGAGCCGTACTTC. Protein: CASRTSGGRHEPYF.

There are many counts of this clonotype. V and J are TRBV11-2 and TRBJ2-1; 9 positions agree with TRBD2. Germline loops: CDR1 SGHAT, CDR2 FQNNGV. This CDR3 is 16 amino acids long. J was trimmed by 0 bases and V by 6 bases; bases with no gene match: 6. CDR3 bases: TGTGCCAGCAGGGAACTAGCGGGTTACTCCTACAATGAGCAGTTCTTC. This sequence encodes CASRELAGYSYNEQFF.

There are many counts of this clonotype. The CDR3 DNA sequence: TGCAGCGTTGAAGGGAGATCGGATGAGCAGTTCTTC. Its protein is CSVEGRSDEQFF. The V gene is TRBV29-1, the J gene TRBJ2-1; unclear D gene. V lost 1 base and J 8 bases, leaving 9 bases between the germline ends. The length of the CDR3 is 12 residues. The germline V gene encodes CDR1 SQVTM and CDR2 ANQGSEA.

The V and J genes are TRBV6-5 and TRBJ2-7; 8 bases line up with TRBD2. The length of the CDR3 is 16 residues. The germline V gene encodes CDR1 MNHEY and CDR2 SVGAGI. The V segment lost 3 bases and the J segment 4 bases; nucleotides outside the gene matches: 11. As DNA, the CDR3 is TGTGCCAGCAGTTATTCAACGGGACTAGTAAAGTACGAGCAGTACTTC. Translating gives CASSYSTGLVKYEQYF.

Many counts were recorded for this clonotype. The rearrangement joins TRBV7-8 to TRBJ1-6; tentative D call: TRBD1 (5 bases). The V end was cut by 1 base, the J end by 0 bases, with 13 bases between. Germline V gene sequence: CDR1 SGHVS, CDR2 FQNEAQ. The CDR3 is 18 residues long. The CDR3 DNA reads TGTGCCAGCAGCTTAGAGCAGGGCTTGGACTCCTATAATTCACCCCTCCACTTT. Protein sequence: CASSLEQGLDSYNSPLHF.

This clonotype appeared many times. The CDR3 loop is CASSTTGTSDGDTQYF. CDR3 in DNA: TGTGCCAGCAGCACGACCGGGACTAGCGACGGAGATACGCAGTATTTT. The J gene is TRBJ2-3, the V gene TRBV11-2, with 10 bases lining up with TRBD2. Germline values: CDR1 SGHAT, CDR2 FQNNGV. J lost 5 bases, V lost 5 bases, and 10 bases had no gene match. CDR3 length: 16 residues.